What follows describes a single TCR beta chain. The sample comes from a study of cytomegalovirus exposure and HLA in healthy donors. Looked up from germline, CDR1 is ENHRY and CDR2 is SYGVKD. The CDR3 runs to 15 residues. V lost 6 bases to trimming and J lost 3 bases; unmatched junction nucleotides: 10. The PCR ran on 60 Vbeta and 13 Jbeta primers. Assay used: immunoSEQ multiplex PCR; TCRdb lists only in-frame clones, some missing. The table lists fewer than 130,000 clones, roughly 78% of them singletons. The clonotype comes from a woman aged 30 to 39 in good health and CMV-seronegative. This chain connects TRBV10-3 to TRBJ1-1; TRBD1 matches at 7 bases. The source material was PBMCs. The CDR3 DNA follows: TGTGCCATCAGCCCTCGGACAGGACAAGACACTGAAGCTTTCTTT. Protein product: CAISPRTGQDTEAFF.